Listed below are T cell receptor beta chains from one sample, sequenced in a study of T-cell reconstitution after alpha-beta-depleted transplantation in children. One entry per CDR3 protein results from TCRdb running MiXCR on the PCR reads. The sample consists of about 980,000 distinct CDR3 sequences, about 26% of them appearing once. Sequences were derived from PBMCs, mostly from graft donor cells, sampled 360 days after TCRalphabeta/CD19-depleted stem cell transplant. The receptors here all came from a boy under three years old who had a stem cell transplant for SCID, so the T cells may come from the graft donor. Both conserved end residues are part of each CDR3. Each record gives: clone size, V gene, CDR3 protein. Not all rows give a size; the values are once, few, many and, for expanded clones, a class.

. | TRBV28 | CASSLGIGTGGRDTQYF
few | TRBV7-9 | CASSKGLAAETQYF
. | TRBV9 | CASSAQGYSYEQYF
few | TRBV12-3/TRBV12-4 | CASSIRGRGTYEQYF
. | TRBV10-3 | CAIRGVDSGELFF
. | TRBV3-1 | CASSQRGYNQPQHF
. | TRBV7-2 | CASSQTGSEQFF
few | TRBV6-5 | CASSSTRTSGANVLTF
. | TRBV6-5 | CASSYSGQGTQPQHF
. | TRBV10-3 | CAISERGAYRRETQYF
. | TRBV7-6 | CASSPQPTVNEQFF
many | TRBV7-8 | CASSLAWTGDYGYTF
few | TRBV24-1 | CATSDAGTPSGANVLTF
. | TRBV6-5 | CASSYDRYQETQYF
few | TRBV5-4 | CASSLTSSAAGELFF
few | TRBV10-3 | CAIRGMNTGELFF
few | TRBV9 | CASSDMTLGADTQYF
. | TRBV7-9 | CASSRQGQLAKNIQYF
. | TRBV7-8 | CASSLERGVTYEQYF
. | TRBV6-2/TRBV6-3 | CASSPLIGLFSGANVLTF
. | TRBV29-1 | CSVKTWDTEAFF
few | TRBV6-5 | CASSPPEKTQYF
few | TRBV10-2 | CASARTVVNTEAFF
. | TRBV15 | CATSSKRDNPYEQYF
. | TRBV4-2 | CASSHTGTGDNEQFF
few | TRBV5-1 | CASSLGQLLEQFF
many | TRBV19 | CASSTPILAGGPDTQYF
few | TRBV5-5 | CASSLFGVWNQETQYF
. | TRBV27 | CASSLRGPPYEQYF
few | TRBV12-3/TRBV12-4 | CASSIQATGNTEAFF
. | TRBV7-6 | CASSLRTSGGWSEQFF
few | TRBV28 | CASSPRFNEQFF
. | TRBV5-1 | CACYRARDTPQETQYF
. | TRBV24-1 | CATSDNNRDPDNEQFF
. | TRBV18 | CASSEGQPHYEQYF
. | TRBV4-1 | CASSAPPGQGNTEAFF
. | TRBV7-3 | CASSPWGGPDTQYF
. | TRBV5-1 | CASSLGVGTRKETQYF
many | TRBV20-1 | CSAEPGTSRRNEQFF
few | TRBV20-1 | CSARRTGSAPQHF
. | TRBV29-1 | CSGTGQETQYF
. | TRBV24-1 | CATSDADREADTQYF
few | TRBV5-1 | CASSLQGAPWRTDTQYF
. | TRBV10-3 | CAIGGLVVSEQFF
. | TRBV10-3 | CAISGPEYNEQFF
. | TRBV7-9 | CASSLNPARPRTEAFF
. | TRBV4-2 | CASSQVRTGTGSTEAFF
many | TRBV6-6 | CASSYPPDTQYF
few | TRBV12-3/TRBV12-4 | CASSQDILMNTEAFF
few | TRBV7-2 | CASSPYRALTYEQYF
many | TRBV5-1 | CASSLEGRTDTQYF
. | TRBV20-1 | CSARGGAGGNYGYTF
. | TRBV12-3/TRBV12-4 | CASSLYASNTEAFF
. | TRBV5-8 | CASSLGPYGELFF
few | TRBV6-2/TRBV6-3 | CASSWASDEQFF
many | TRBV25-1 | CASRARGFGSYEQYF
. | TRBV7-9 | CASSRDRVESPLHF
. | TRBV6-6 | CASSPGTEKLFF
. | TRBV15 | CATSRRQGSGETQYF